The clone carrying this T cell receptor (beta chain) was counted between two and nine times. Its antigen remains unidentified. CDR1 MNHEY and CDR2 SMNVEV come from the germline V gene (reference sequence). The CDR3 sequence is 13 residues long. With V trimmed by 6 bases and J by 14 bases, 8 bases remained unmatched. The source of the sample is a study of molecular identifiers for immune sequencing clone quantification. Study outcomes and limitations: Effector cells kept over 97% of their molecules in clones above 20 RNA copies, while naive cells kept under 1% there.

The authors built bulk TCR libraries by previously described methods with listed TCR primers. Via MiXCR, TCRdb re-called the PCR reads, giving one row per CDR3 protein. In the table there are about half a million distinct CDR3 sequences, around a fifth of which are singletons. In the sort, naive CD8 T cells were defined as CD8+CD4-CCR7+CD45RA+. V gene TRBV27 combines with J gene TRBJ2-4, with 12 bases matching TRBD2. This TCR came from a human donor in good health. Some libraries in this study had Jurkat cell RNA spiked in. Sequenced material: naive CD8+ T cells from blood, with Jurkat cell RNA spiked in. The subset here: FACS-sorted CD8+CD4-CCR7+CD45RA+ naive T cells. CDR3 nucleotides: TGTGCCAGCAGCACCGGGACTAGCGGGCCGGAGTACTTC. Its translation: CASSTGTSGPEYF.